The clone carrying this TCR beta chain was counted ten times or more. This sample was taken from a study of Graves' ophthalmopathy and Graves' hyperthyroidism. As the template, RNA transcripts were used to amplify TCR beta CDR3 regions. HTBI primers served in a first-round RT-PCR, which a second-round multiplex PCR followed. Each CDR3 protein is one row after TCRdb ran MiXCR on the multiplex PCR reads. The sample holds 350,000 to 450,000 distinct CDR3 sequences; around 20% are singletons and the top ten take 1.6%. The V gene end was trimmed by 5 bases and the J gene end by 4 bases; junction bases not matched to a gene: 7. The CDR3 totals 14 residues. The germline CDR1 and CDR2 sequences are KGHSH and LQKENI.

The sequenced material came from peripheral blood. The rearrangement links TRBV18 to TRBJ2-5; TRBD1 aligns across 7 bases. The receptor comes from a woman aged 18-29 years with Graves' ophthalmopathy. The CDR3 nucleotides read TGTGCCAGCTCAACGACAGGGCAGGCAGAGACCCAGTACTTC. Translating it yields CASSTTGQAETQYF. The full variable domain, in which reference TRBV18 and TRBJ2-5 provide the parts outside the CDR3, is NAGVMQNPRHLVRRRGQEARLRCSPMKGHSHVYWYRQLPEEGLKFMVYLQKENIIDESGMPKERFSAEFPKEGPSILRIQQVVRGDSAAYFCASSTTGQAETQYFGPGTRLLVL.